This T cell receptor beta chain appears in the sequencing data of a study of T cell changes during pregnancy in multiple sclerosis. Generated by immunoSEQ multiplex PCR, the TCRdb table keeps only in-frame clones and is missing some. The top ten hold 0.78% of the sample, which has roughly 99,000 clones, 85% to 95% seen once. This clone appeared a few times. This sequence was found in a female donor in good health, enrolled as a control in a pregnancy study. The sample here was peripheral blood, taken in the third trimester of pregnancy.

The CDR3 is CASSFAGNNSPLHF. The CDR3 bases are TGTGCCAGCAGCTTCGCAGGGAACAATTCACCCCTCCACTTT. The V and J genes are TRBV7-6 and TRBJ1-6; TRBD1 might be the D (5 bases). V lost 3 bases and J 7 bases, leaving 10 bases between the germline ends. Germline values: CDR1 SGHVS, CDR2 FNYEAQ. The CDR3 has 14 amino acids.